These 21 T cell receptor beta chains share one sample of origin, sequenced in a study of cytomegalovirus exposure and HLA in healthy donors. Sequencing was performed with immunoSEQ multiplex PCR; in TCRdb, only in-frame clones are kept and a portion is missing. In the table there are 150,000 to 200,000 clones, roughly nine tenths of which are singletons. The sample consisted of PBMCs. Every receptor here comes from a woman in her late teens or twenties in good health and CMV-seropositive.

This chain links TRBV5-4 with TRBJ1-6, with 8 bases lining up with TRBD1. Looked up from germline, CDR1 is SGHNT and CDR2 is YYREEE (reference sequence). V lost 0 bases and J lost 6; bases outside the gene matches: 5. The CDR3 is 16 amino acids. The DNA for the CDR3 is TGTGCCAGCAGCTTGGTCAGGGGGCTGGTTAATTCACCCCTCCACTTT. Its protein product is CASSLVRGLVNSPLHF. The full variable domain, its missing parts supplied by reference TRBV5-4 and TRBJ1-6, is ETGVTQSPTHLIKTRGQQVTLRCSSQSGHNTVSWYQQALGQGPQFIFQYYREEENGRGNFPPRFSGLQFPNYSSELNVNALELDDSALYLCASSLVRGLVNSPLHFGNGTRLTVT.

V usage is TRBV11-1 and J usage is TRBJ2-3; D call uncertain. The CDR3 contains 15 residues. Trimming took off 1 base at V and 3 bases at J, with 11 bases between the two ends. Per the germline V gene, CDR1 is SGHAT and CDR2 is FQDESV (reference sequence). The DNA for the CDR3 is TGTGCCAGCAGCTTAGAGCTAGGAACTACAGATACGCAGTATTTT. It codes for CASSLELGTTDTQYF.

The chain combines TRBV7-3 with TRBJ1-1, with D unclear. Looked up from germline, CDR1 is SGHTA and CDR2 is FQGTGA. The CDR3 totals 13 residues. Trimming left V 4 bases short and J 3 bases short, with 9 bases between. CDR3 nucleotides: TGTGCCAGCAGCTCCGGAGTGGACACTGAAGCTTTCTTT. Translating it yields CASSSGVDTEAFF.

The sample holds one count of this clone. The V and J genes are TRBV5-6 and TRBJ1-1; possibly TRBD1 for D (5 bases). CDR1 and CDR2 (germline): SGHDT, YYEEEE. V shed 1 base and J shed 3 bases, with 10 bases lying between them. This CDR3 region has 14 residues. CDR3 in amino acids: CASSLLAGHTEAFF. The CDR3 DNA reads TGTGCCAGCAGCTTGTTGGCGGGGCACACTGAAGCTTTCTTT.

The rearrangement links TRBV6-5 to TRBJ2-2; possible D gene TRBD1, 6 bases. The CDR3 sequence is 14 residues long. The V gene's germline CDR1 is MNHEY and CDR2 SVGAGI. V was pared by 5 bases and J by 4 bases, with 11 bases between. This CDR3 is CASSAGTTTGELFF. The CDR3 DNA reads as TGTGCCAGCAGTGCCGGGACAACCACCGGGGAGCTGTTTTTT.

Notes on this clone: This CDR3 is also generated by other DNA sequences in the sample. The chain combines TRBV7-2 with TRBJ2-5, with D possibly being TRBD2 (6 bases). Germline loops: CDR1 SGHTA, CDR2 FQGNSA. Trimming stripped 0 bases from V and 4 bases from J, with 9 bases between. CDR3 length equals 14 residues. The CDR3 sequence: CASSLAAGGETQYF. The CDR3 nucleotides are TGTGCCAGCAGCTTAGCAGCGGGTGGAGAGACCCAGTACTTC. Complete variable domain (other parts from reference TRBV7-2 and TRBJ2-5): GAGVSQSPSNKVTEKGKDVELRCDPISGHTALYWYRQSLGQGLEFLIYFQGNSAPDKSGLPSDRFSAERTGGSVSTLTIQRTQQEDSAVYLCASSLAAGGETQYFGPGTRLLVL.

The sample holds a few counts of this clone. The genes are TRBV30 and TRBJ2-5, with TRBD2 matching 10 bases. The CDR3 runs to 16 residues. The germline V gene has CDR1 GTSNPN and CDR2 SVGIG (reference sequence). Losses at the gene ends were 3 bases for V and 5 bases for J; bases not matched to a gene: 12. The CDR3 is CAWRHRERGGPETQYF. The CDR3 bases are TGTGCCTGGAGGCACCGGGAGCGGGGGGGCCCGGAGACCCAGTACTTC.

This clone has just one count. The V and J genes are TRBV6-6 and TRBJ2-1; 11 bases are shared with TRBD2. The germline V gene encodes CDR1 MNHNY and CDR2 SVGAGI (reference sequence). This CDR3 is built from 15 residues. The J segment lost 4 bases and the V segment lost 6 bases, leaving 5 bases of the junction unmatched. The CDR3 loop reads CASSRLAGTYNEQFF. In nucleotides, the CDR3 is TGTGCCAGCAGCAGACTAGCGGGGACGTACAATGAGCAGTTCTTC.

This clone has only a few counts. The J gene is TRBJ1-1, the V gene TRBV30; D call uncertain. Trimming stripped 4 bases from V and 0 bases from J, with 12 bases between. Germline-derived CDR1 and CDR2 are GTSNPN and SVGIG (reference sequence). The CDR3 spans 14 residues. The CDR3 protein is CAWTSLSLNTEAFF. The DNA for the CDR3 is TGTGCCTGGACTAGTTTGTCGCTGAACACTGAAGCTTTCTTT.

CDR3 amino acids: CASSFMGLTYEQYF. The CDR3 DNA reads as TGTGCCAGCAGTTTCATGGGGCTAACCTACGAGCAGTACTTC. V is TRBV6-5 and J is TRBJ2-7; the D gene is possibly TRBD1 (5 bases). This CDR3 has 14 residues. V was shortened by 4 bases and J by 2 bases, with 12 bases between the two germline ends. CDR1 is MNHEY, CDR2 SVGAGI, per germline.

V usage is TRBV5-4 and J usage is TRBJ2-1; tentatively, D is TRBD2 (6 bases). CDR1 SGHNT and CDR2 YYREEE come from the germline V gene (reference sequence). The CDR3 spans 14 residues. The V end was cut by 6 bases, the J end by 5 bases, with 15 bases between. This chain's CDR3 is CASIPELAHNEQFF. For the CDR3, the DNA is TGTGCCAGCATCCCGGAACTAGCCCACAATGAGCAGTTCTTC.

CDR3 nucleotide sequence: TGTGCCAGCAGCTCCTGGGGGGGGACGGCGAACACTGAAGCTTTCTTT. Translation: CASSSWGGTANTEAFF. The rearrangement uses TRBV7-6 and TRBJ1-1; D may be TRBD1 (5 bases). The CDR3 contains 16 residues. V lost 4 bases and J lost 1, with 16 bases in between. From germline, CDR1 is SGHVS and CDR2 FNYEAQ.

The gene calls are TRBV10-3 and TRBJ2-7; TRBD2 matches at 14 bases. J gave up 3 bases and V 4 bases, and 2 bases lay outside the gene matches. Germline V CDR1 and CDR2: ENHRY, SYGVKD. The CDR3 is 15 residues long. CDR3 DNA sequence: TGTGCCATCAGTGCCGGACTAGCGGGAGGCTACGAGCAGTACTTC. Translating gives CAISAGLAGGYEQYF.

By sample share, this clone is medium-sized (0.01 to 0.1%). The V and J genes are TRBV7-3 and TRBJ2-2, with 7 bases fitting TRBD2. Germline V CDR1 and CDR2: SGHTA, FQGTGA. The trim removed 4 bases at V and 8 bases at J, leaving 7 bases unmatched. This CDR3 is 14 amino acids long. CDR3 region: CASSSSGGAGELFF. DNA of the CDR3: TGTGCCAGCAGCTCATCGGGGGGAGCAGGGGAGCTGTTTTTT.

The CDR3 sequence: CASSRRTTDSYEQYF. For the CDR3, the DNA is TGTGCCAGCTCACGCCGTACAACAGACTCCTACGAGCAGTACTTC. This chain links TRBV18 with TRBJ2-7; D uncertain. Per germline, CDR1 KGHSH and CDR2 LQKENI. Trimming removed 4 bases from V and 0 bases from J, with 13 bases in between. The CDR3 is made up of 15 amino acids.

The CDR3 coding sequence is TGTGCCAGCAGCTCCGGAGGACAGGGCTATGGCTACACCTTC. Protein product: CASSSGGQGYGYTF. The chain joins TRBV7-9 to TRBJ1-2, with 8 bases matching TRBD1. The junction had 5 bases not matched to a gene; V was cut back by 4 bases and J by 4 bases. Germline CDR1 SEHNR, CDR2 FQNEAQ (reference sequence). The CDR3 is made up of 14 amino acids.

This clone was detected once. The rearrangement links TRBV11-3 to TRBJ2-1; the match to TRBD2 covers 12 bases. CDR1 and CDR2 from the germline V gene are SGHNT and YENEEA. Trimming cost V 5 bases and J 5 bases; bases outside gene matches: 4. This CDR3 has 15 residues. The CDR3 DNA is TGTGCCAGCAGCCAAAGACTAGCGGGGGACAATGAGCAGTTCTTC. This encodes CASSQRLAGDNEQFF. The complete variable domain, with remaining parts taken from reference TRBV11-3 and TRBJ2-1, reads EAGVVQSPRYKIIEKKQPVAFWCNPISGHNTLYWYLQNLGQGPELLIRYENEEAVDDSQLPKDRFSAERLKGVDSTLKIQPAELGDSAVYLCASSQRLAGDNEQFFGPGTRLTVL.

The chain combines TRBV6-6 with TRBJ1-1, with D unresolved. This CDR3 contains 11 residues. Germline V CDR1 and CDR2: MNHNY, SVGAGI (reference sequence). Trimming cost V 4 bases and J 4 bases, with 4 bases left between them. CDR3 nucleotides: TGTGCCAGCAGTTCGAGCACTGAAGCTTTCTTT. As protein: CASSSSTEAFF.

In the case of this clone: The sample has other DNA sequences that encode this CDR3 too. V usage is TRBV18 and J usage is TRBJ1-1; D is perhaps TRBD1 (6 bases). The V and J ends lost 6 bases and 3 bases respectively, with 11 bases between them. Germline lookup yields CDR1 KGHSH and CDR2 LQKENI. There are 13 residues in the CDR3. The DNA of the CDR3 is TGTGCCAGCTCCCCGGACAGTTACACTGAAGCTTTCTTT. It yields the protein CASSPDSYTEAFF.

The rearrangement joins TRBV5-4 to TRBJ1-1, with 7 bases fitting TRBD1. Germline lookup yields CDR1 SGHNT and CDR2 YYREEE (reference sequence). CDR3 length equals 15 residues. Trimming took 0 bases from V and 3 from J; bases not matched to a gene: 5. CDR3 sequence (DNA): TGTGCCAGCAGCTTGGGCAGGGGGGCCTACACTGAAGCTTTCTTT. It codes for CASSLGRGAYTEAFF.

The chain combines TRBV28 with TRBJ1-5; 11 bases line up with TRBD1. CDR1 and CDR2 from the germline V gene are MDHEN and SYDVKM. The CDR3 has 15 residues. V lost 6 bases to trimming and J lost 1 base; unmatched junction nucleotides: 2. CDR3 sequence (DNA): TGTGCCAGCAGGGGGGACAGGGGGAGCAATCAGCCCCAGCATTTT. Protein: CASRGDRGSNQPQHF.